These 26 T cell receptor beta chains were all obtained from the same sample, sequenced in a study of blood T cell repertoires in COVID-19. Generated by immunoSEQ multiplex PCR, the TCRdb table keeps only in-frame clones and is missing some. In the table there are 200,000 or so clones, more than 75% of which are singletons. The specimen was peripheral blood. The source of these receptors is a person aged 65-85 years with COVID-19, enrolled during active disease.

The gene calls are TRBV28 and TRBJ1-5; D gene uncertain. The CDR3 runs to 16 residues. The V gene's germline CDR1 is MDHEN and CDR2 SYDVKM. With 8 bases removed from V and 3 bases from J, the gap between germline ends came to 20 bases. Here the CDR3 reads CASRVGSWRNNQPQHF. CDR3 DNA: TGTGCCAGCCGAGTAGGGAGCTGGAGGAACAATCAGCCCCAGCATTTT.

The chain recombines TRBV6-5 with TRBJ1-2; 9 bases are shared with TRBD1. CDR3 length equals 14 residues. Germline assignment: CDR1 MNHEY and CDR2 SVGAGI. Trimming cost V 6 bases and J 4 bases; bases outside gene matches: 6. CDR3 in amino acids: CASSPGQGRYGYTF. The CDR3 DNA is TGTGCCAGCAGCCCGGGACAGGGCCGCTATGGCTACACCTTC.

This clone has just one count. The chain uses TRBV11-2 and TRBJ1-4; 9 bases agree with TRBD1. The CDR3 totals 16 residues. Unmatched junction bases numbered 9, after V lost 0 bases and J lost 10 bases. Looked up from germline, CDR1 is SGHAT and CDR2 is FQNNGV. CDR3 in DNA: TGTGCCAGCAGCTTAGAACGGACAGGGGATCTCGGAAAACTGTTTTTT. This translates into CASSLERTGDLGKLFF.

V and J are TRBV7-9 and TRBJ2-7; D perhaps matches TRBD1 (5 bases). Trimming shortened V by 3 bases and J by 6 bases, and 15 bases separated the two germline ends. Looked up from germline, CDR1 is SEHNR and CDR2 is FQNEAQ (reference sequence). This CDR3 region has 14 residues. The CDR3 bases are TGTGCCAGCAGCTTTATTGCAGGGCCGCGCGAGCAGTACTTC. This codes for CASSFIAGPREQYF.

The V call is TRBV7-9, the J call TRBJ2-7, with 11 bases identical to TRBD1. Germline V lookup: CDR1 SEHNR, CDR2 FQNEAQ (reference sequence). The CDR3 length is 14 residues. With 5 bases clipped from V and 9 bases from J, the junction kept 9 bases outside the gene matches. The CDR3 reads CASSPGTGGRGQYF. CDR3 in DNA: TGTGCCAGCAGCCCTGGGACAGGGGGACGCGGGCAGTACTTC. The full variable domain, in which reference TRBV7-9 and TRBJ2-7 provide the parts outside the CDR3, is DTGVSQNPRHKITKRGQNVTFRCDPISEHNRLYWYRQTLGQGPEFLTYFQNEAQLEKSRLLSDRFSAERPKGSFSTLEIQRTEQGDSAMYLCASSPGTGGRGQYFGPGTRLTVT.

This chain links TRBV27 with TRBJ1-1; D is ambiguous. The germline V gene has CDR1 MNHEY and CDR2 SMNVEV (reference sequence). The CDR3 loop spans 13 amino acids. Trimming removed 2 bases from V and 0 bases from J, with 4 bases in between. The DNA for the CDR3 is TGTGCCAGCAGTTTACAGGTGAACACTGAAGCTTTCTTT. Its translation: CASSLQVNTEAFF.

This chain's CDR3 is CAWRSGGYGYTF. The CDR3 DNA follows: TGTGCCTGGAGAAGTGGCGGCTATGGCTACACCTTC. J is TRBJ1-2 and V is TRBV30; no clear D gene. Between the trimmed V and J ends, which lost 3 bases and 4 bases, there was a span of 9 bases. The CDR3 has 12 amino acids. Germline values: CDR1 GTSNPN, CDR2 SVGIG (reference sequence).

J is TRBJ2-1 and V is TRBV30; 8 nucleotides match TRBD2. This CDR3 comprises 13 residues. CDR1 and CDR2 (germline): GTSNPN, SVGIG (reference sequence). The V segment lost 5 bases and the J segment 6 bases; nucleotides outside the gene matches: 6. For the CDR3, the DNA is TGTGCCTGGGGCCAAGGACTAGCCAATGAGCAGTTCTTC. The encoded protein is CAWGQGLANEQFF.

The rearrangement joins TRBV28 to TRBJ2-1; maybe TRBD1 (6 bases). The V end lost 6 bases, the J end lost 2 bases, and 11 bases lay between the germline ends. The CDR3 has 14 residues. In germline, CDR1 is MDHEN, CDR2 SYDVKM. Written as DNA, the CDR3 is TGTGCCAGCAGGGAAACAGGGACCTACAATGAGCAGTTCTTC. It encodes CASRETGTYNEQFF.

The chain employs TRBV18 and TRBJ2-7; 8 nucleotides line up with TRBD1. The ends lost 3 bases at V and 0 bases at J; junction bases unmatched: 10. Germline CDR1 KGHSH, CDR2 LQKENI. CDR3 length: 17 amino acids. The CDR3 sequence: CASSPTFRDRFSYEQYF. CDR3 DNA: TGTGCCAGCTCACCGACATTCCGGGACAGGTTCTCCTACGAGCAGTACTTC.

The gene calls are TRBV6-2 or TRBV6-3 and TRBJ2-7; TRBD1 agrees at 7 bases. V lost 5 bases, J lost 1 base, and 8 bases stayed unmatched. Germline CDR1 is MNHEY and CDR2 is SVGEGT. This CDR3 is 15 amino acids long. CDR3 residues: CASSPPGTVSYEQYF. DNA for the CDR3: TGTGCCAGCAGTCCACCCGGGACAGTTTCCTACGAGCAGTACTTC.

This clone has just one count. The V and J genes are TRBV19 and TRBJ1-3, with TRBD1 as a possible D gene (5 bases). Trimming shortened V by 3 bases and J by 0 bases, and 12 bases separated the two germline ends. The germline CDR1 and CDR2 sequences are LNHDA and SQIVND (reference sequence). This CDR3 has 16 amino acids. CDR3 sequence reads: CASSMSGLHSGNTIYF. CDR3 sequence (DNA): TGTGCCAGTAGTATGTCGGGACTGCACTCTGGAAACACCATATATTTT. Looking up the rest from reference TRBV19 and TRBJ1-3 gives the full variable domain: DGGITQSPKYLFRKEGQNVTLSCEQNLNHDAMYWYRQDPGQGLRLIYYSQIVNDFQKGDIAEGYSVSREKKESFPLTVTSAQKNPTAFYLCASSMSGLHSGNTIYFGEGSWLTVV.

V gene TRBV2 combines with J gene TRBJ1-1; 7 nucleotides align to TRBD1. Germline CDR1 SNHLY, CDR2 FYNNEI. V shed 8 bases, J shed 2 bases, and the junction held 11 bases outside the gene matches. The CDR3 loop spans 15 amino acids. The CDR3, as DNA: TGTGCCAGCTCTTACTTGACAGGGCCTAACACTGAAGCTTTCTTT. Translating it yields CASSYLTGPNTEAFF.

The genes are TRBV7-2 and TRBJ1-1, with D unclear. Germline lookup yields CDR1 SGHTA and CDR2 FQGNSA. Trimming took 4 bases from V and 0 from J, leaving 12 bases between them. The CDR3 extends over 15 amino acids. CDR3 residues: CASSWAPTVNTEAFF. The DNA for the CDR3 is TGTGCCAGCAGCTGGGCCCCGACGGTGAACACTGAAGCTTTCTTT.

The gene calls are TRBV7-2 and TRBJ2-7, with D possibly matching TRBD2 (5 bases). Per the germline V gene, CDR1 is SGHTA and CDR2 is FQGNSA. V lost 10 bases to trimming and J lost 0 bases, with 10 bases between them. The CDR3 runs 12 residues. This CDR3 reads CATGGTSYEQYF. The DNA for the CDR3 is TGTGCCACTGGAGGCACCTCCTACGAGCAGTACTTC.

The rearrangement links TRBV6-2 or TRBV6-3 to TRBJ1-1, with D maybe TRBD1 (5 bases). V was shortened by 2 bases and J by 0 bases, with 7 bases between the two germline ends. Germline CDR1 and CDR2: MNHEY and SVGEGT. CDR3 size: 14 residues. CDR3 protein: CASSYGGVNTEAFF. The CDR3 DNA reads TGTGCCAGCAGTTACGGGGGGGTGAACACTGAAGCTTTCTTT.

The chain employs TRBV2 and TRBJ2-7; perhaps TRBD2 as D (5 bases). CDR1 is SNHLY and CDR2 is FYNNEI in the germline V gene. Between the trimmed V and J ends, which lost 6 bases and 0 bases, there was a span of 15 bases. CDR3 length equals 15 residues. The CDR3: CASSPTRSGSYEQYF. DNA of the CDR3: TGTGCCAGCAGCCCTACCCGGAGCGGCTCCTACGAGCAGTACTTC.

The chain couples TRBV23-1 to TRBJ2-5; 12 nucleotides match TRBD1. TRBV23-1 is marked as an open reading frame, function uncertain. This CDR3 is built from 19 residues. Trimming took 0 bases from V and 4 from J; bases not matched to a gene: 12. CDR3 nucleotide sequence: TGCGCCAGCAGTCAATCAAGAAGGGCTCGGGACAGGGGGCGAGAGACCCAGTACTTC. Residues: CASSQSRRARDRGRETQYF.

V and J are TRBV11-2 and TRBJ2-7; D is possibly TRBD1 (5 bases). The V and J ends lost 2 bases and 6 bases respectively, with 14 bases between them. CDR1 and CDR2 from the germline V gene are SGHAT and FQNNGV. CDR3 length equals 14 residues. The CDR3 DNA reads TGTGCCAGCAGCTTAAGTAATACAGGACGCGAGCAGTACTTC. This codes for CASSLSNTGREQYF.

The chain carries TRBV7-3 and TRBJ2-2; 7 bases line up with TRBD2. Germline values: CDR1 SGHTA, CDR2 FQGTGA. Trimming cost V 5 bases and J 4 bases; bases outside gene matches: 10. This CDR3 has 16 amino acids. The CDR3 DNA reads as TGTGCCAGCAGCCCCGGGGGAGGGGCGAGCACCGGGGAGCTGTTTTTT. Translated: CASSPGGGASTGELFF.

V and J are TRBV2 and TRBJ2-5; 10 positions match TRBD2. Unmatched junction bases numbered 6, after V lost 7 bases and J lost 4 bases. The CDR3 totals 14 residues. The germline gives CDR1 SNHLY, CDR2 FYNNEI. CDR3 loop: CASIRLAGLETQYF. The CDR3 DNA sequence: TGTGCCAGCATACGACTAGCGGGCCTAGAGACCCAGTACTTC.

The table lists this clone with a few counts. J is TRBJ1-1 and V is TRBV19, with D perhaps TRBD1 (6 bases). The V end lost 3 bases, the J end lost 2 bases, and 16 bases lay between the germline ends. CDR3 length: 16 residues. CDR1 and CDR2 (germline): LNHDA, SQIVND (reference sequence). The CDR3 DNA follows: TGTGCCAGTAGTATCAAGTGGGCAGGGGACAACACTGAAGCTTTCTTT. It is translated as CASSIKWAGDNTEAFF. Variable domain in full (rest from reference TRBV19 and TRBJ1-1): DGGITQSPKYLFRKEGQNVTLSCEQNLNHDAMYWYRQDPGQGLRLIYYSQIVNDFQKGDIAEGYSVSREKKESFPLTVTSAQKNPTAFYLCASSIKWAGDNTEAFFGQGTRLTVV.

This chain uses TRBV7-3 with TRBJ2-3; 14 bases fit TRBD2. J gave up 5 bases and V 3 bases, and 10 bases lay outside the gene matches. This CDR3 contains 18 residues. Germline CDR1 reads SGHTA; CDR2 reads FQGTGA. The CDR3 is CASSLGPGLAGDGDTQYF. The CDR3 DNA follows: TGTGCCAGCAGCTTGGGTCCGGGACTAGCGGGAGACGGAGATACGCAGTATTTT.

This clone was seen more than once but under ten times. The rearrangement joins TRBV3-1 (or the pseudogene TRBV3-2) to TRBJ1-1; 8 bases are a match to TRBD1. J gave up 5 bases and V 5 bases, and 7 bases lay outside the gene matches. Germline V gives CDR1 LGHDT, CDR2 YNNKEL (reference sequence). The CDR3 consists of 14 residues. CDR3 sequence reads: CASSDRGLVTEAFF. The CDR3 DNA follows: TGTGCCAGCAGCGACAGGGGACTTGTGACTGAAGCTTTCTTT.

V and J are TRBV25-1 and TRBJ1-5, with TRBD1 matching over 9 bases. J was trimmed by 6 bases and V by 4 bases; bases with no gene match: 10. The CDR3 is 16 residues long. The V gene's germline CDR1 is MGHDK and CDR2 SYGVNS. CDR3 sequence (DNA): TGTGCCAGCAGTGGGACAGGGACAGGGTATGGTCAGCCCCAGCATTTT. It encodes CASSGTGTGYGQPQHF.

This rearrangement joins TRBV23-1 to TRBJ2-2; D may be TRBD2 (5 bases). TRBV23-1 is an ORF for which the function is uncertain. There are 14 residues in the CDR3. V gave up 1 base and J gave up 4 bases, with 7 bases separating them. The CDR3 region is CASSQWRVTGELFF. DNA of the CDR3: TGCGCCAGCAGTCAATGGCGGGTCACCGGGGAGCTGTTTTTT.